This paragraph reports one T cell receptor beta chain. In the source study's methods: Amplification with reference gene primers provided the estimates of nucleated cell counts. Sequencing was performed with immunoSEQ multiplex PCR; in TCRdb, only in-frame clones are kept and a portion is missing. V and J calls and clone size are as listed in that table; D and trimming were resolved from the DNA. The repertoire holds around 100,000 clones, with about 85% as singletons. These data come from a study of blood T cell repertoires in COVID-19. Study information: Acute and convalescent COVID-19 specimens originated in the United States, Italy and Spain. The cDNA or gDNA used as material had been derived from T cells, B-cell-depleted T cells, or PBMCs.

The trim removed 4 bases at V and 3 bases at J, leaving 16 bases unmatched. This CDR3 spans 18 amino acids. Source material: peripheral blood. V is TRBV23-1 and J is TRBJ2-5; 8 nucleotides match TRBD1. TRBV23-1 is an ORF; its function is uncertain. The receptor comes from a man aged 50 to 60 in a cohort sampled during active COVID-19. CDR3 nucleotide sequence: TGCGCCAGCAGTCTCAGACAGGGGCCACCAAAGGGAAAAGAGACCCAGTACTTC. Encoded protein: CASSLRQGPPKGKETQYF.